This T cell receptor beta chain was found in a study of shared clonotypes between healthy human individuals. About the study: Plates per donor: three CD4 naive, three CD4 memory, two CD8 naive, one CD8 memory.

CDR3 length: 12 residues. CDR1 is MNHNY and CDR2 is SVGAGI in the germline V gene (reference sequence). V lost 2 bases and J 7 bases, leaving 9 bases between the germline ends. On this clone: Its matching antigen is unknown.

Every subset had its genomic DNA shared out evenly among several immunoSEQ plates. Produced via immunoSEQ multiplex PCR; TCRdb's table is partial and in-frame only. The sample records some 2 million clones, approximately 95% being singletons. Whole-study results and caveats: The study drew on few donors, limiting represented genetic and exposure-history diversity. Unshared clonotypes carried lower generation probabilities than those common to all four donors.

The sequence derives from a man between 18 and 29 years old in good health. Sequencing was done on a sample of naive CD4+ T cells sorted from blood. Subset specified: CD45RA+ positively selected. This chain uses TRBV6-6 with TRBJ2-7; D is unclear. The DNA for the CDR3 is TGTGCCAGCAGTTACCACCGCGATGAGCAGTACTTC. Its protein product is CASSYHRDEQYF.